Listed below are T cell receptor beta chains from one sample, sequenced in a study of T-cell reconstitution after alpha-beta-depleted transplantation in children. Via MiXCR, TCRdb re-called the PCR reads, giving one row per CDR3 protein. The repertoire holds 450,000 to 700,000 distinct CDR3 sequences, with 25% to 30% as singletons. Sequencing was performed on PBMCs, taken before TCRalphabeta/CD19-depleted stem cell transplant. Receptors originate from a boy younger than two with Wiskott-Aldrich syndrome, due to receive a stem cell transplant. CDR3s include the opening cysteine and the closing phenylalanine or tryptophan. D genes are given only for firm matches. A clone size is listed for some rows: how often the clone was seen (once, few, many), or a class if it is expanded.

j_gene: TRBJ1-3
d_gene: NA
abundance: few
v_gene: TRBV5-1
CDR3aa: CASSLEAYSGNTIYF
CDR3nt: TGCGCCAGCAGCTTGGAGGCGTACTCTGGAAACACCATATATTTT

j_gene: TRBJ2-7
d_gene: TRBD1
abundance: NA
v_gene: TRBV12-3/TRBV12-4
CDR3aa: CASSTGQGNYYEQYF
CDR3nt: TGTGCCAGCAGTACAGGACAGGGGAACTACTACGAGCAGTACTTC

j_gene: TRBJ2-3
d_gene: NA
abundance: NA
v_gene: TRBV5-4
CDR3aa: CASSLDPSGPSTDTQYF
CDR3nt: TGTGCCAGCAGCCTGGACCCAAGCGGGCCTAGCACAGATACGCAGTATTTT

j_gene: TRBJ2-5
d_gene: NA
abundance: NA
v_gene: TRBV27
CDR3aa: CASSPHTFRWQIQETQYF
CDR3nt: TGTGCCAGCAGTCCGCACACCTTTAGGTGGCAGATCCAAGAGACCCAGTACTTC

j_gene: TRBJ2-3
d_gene: NA
abundance: few
v_gene: TRBV5-1
CDR3aa: CASSSPPDTQYF
CDR3nt: TGCGCCAGCAGCTCCCCCCCGGATACGCAGTATTTT

j_gene: TRBJ2-2
d_gene: NA
abundance: few
v_gene: TRBV12-3/TRBV12-4
CDR3aa: CASSFSGEVTGELFF
CDR3nt: TGTGCCAGCAGTTTCTCAGGGGAGGTCACCGGGGAGCTGTTTTTT

j_gene: TRBJ2-1
d_gene: NA
abundance: few
v_gene: TRBV5-1
CDR3aa: CASSGGRSSYNEQFF
CDR3nt: TGCGCCAGCAGCGGGGGACGTTCCTCCTACAATGAGCAGTTCTTC

j_gene: TRBJ1-1
d_gene: TRBD1
abundance: NA
v_gene: TRBV3-1
CDR3aa: CASSQPTGVGEAFF
CDR3nt: TGTGCCAGCAGCCAACCCACAGGGGTCGGTGAAGCTTTCTTT

j_gene: TRBJ2-1
d_gene: NA
abundance: NA
v_gene: TRBV27
CDR3aa: CASSPTENEQFF
CDR3nt: TGTGCCAGCAGCCCGACAGAAAATGAGCAGTTCTTC

j_gene: TRBJ2-1
d_gene: NA
abundance: few
v_gene: TRBV5-1
CDR3aa: CASSSRDSYNEQFF
CDR3nt: TGCGCCAGCAGCTCGCGGGACTCCTACAATGAGCAGTTCTTC

j_gene: TRBJ2-5
d_gene: NA
abundance: few
v_gene: TRBV7-9
CDR3aa: CASSLSLTAKETQYF
CDR3nt: TGTGCCAGCAGCTTAAGCCTAACAGCAAAGGAGACCCAGTACTTC

j_gene: TRBJ2-1
d_gene: NA
abundance: few
v_gene: TRBV29-1
CDR3aa: CSADRSSNEQFF
CDR3nt: TGCAGCGCCGATCGATCGTCAAATGAGCAGTTCTTC

j_gene: TRBJ1-2
d_gene: NA
abundance: NA
v_gene: TRBV5-1
CDR3aa: CASSLGMVTEPANYGYTF
CDR3nt: TGCGCCAGCAGCTTGGGTATGGTGACAGAACCAGCTAACTATGGCTACACCTTC

j_gene: TRBJ2-3
d_gene: NA
abundance: few
v_gene: TRBV20-1
CDR3aa: CSARARGAGTDTQYF
CDR3nt: TGCAGTGCTAGAGCTCGGGGGGCAGGGACAGATACGCAGTATTTT

j_gene: TRBJ2-1
d_gene: TRBD2
abundance: few
v_gene: TRBV5-1
CDR3aa: CASSLSVGTSGNNEQFF
CDR3nt: TGCGCCAGCAGCTTGTCAGTAGGGACTAGCGGGAACAATGAGCAGTTCTTC

j_gene: TRBJ2-7
d_gene: TRBD2
abundance: NA
v_gene: TRBV7-2
CDR3aa: CASSLARERTYEQYF
CDR3nt: TGTGCCAGCAGCTTAGCGCGGGAGCGTACCTACGAGCAGTACTTC

j_gene: TRBJ2-3
d_gene: NA
abundance: NA
v_gene: TRBV20-1
CDR3aa: CSAGALQPLYF
CDR3nt: TGCAGTGCTGGGGCCCTGCAGCCCCTGTATTTT

j_gene: TRBJ1-1
d_gene: NA
abundance: NA
v_gene: TRBV28
CDR3aa: CASRNRGSGMNTEAFF
CDR3nt: TGTGCCAGCAGAAATAGAGGGAGCGGTATGAACACTGAAGCTTTCTTT

j_gene: TRBJ2-7
d_gene: NA
abundance: few
v_gene: TRBV3-1
CDR3aa: CASSQSNEQYF
CDR3nt: TGTGCCAGCAGCCAATCTAACGAGCAGTACTTC

j_gene: TRBJ1-1
d_gene: NA
abundance: few
v_gene: TRBV5-1
CDR3aa: CASSLVAGVDTEAFF
CDR3nt: TGCGCCAGCAGCTTGGTGGCCGGTGTGGACACTGAAGCTTTCTTT

j_gene: TRBJ2-5
d_gene: TRBD2
abundance: NA
v_gene: TRBV5-5
CDR3aa: CASSLNLPAGGAQYF
CDR3nt: TGTGCCAGCAGCTTGAATCTGCCCGCTGGGGGGGCCCAGTACTTC

j_gene: TRBJ1-5
d_gene: TRBD1
abundance: few
v_gene: TRBV5-1
CDR3aa: CASSLGPQGQGNQPQHF
CDR3nt: TGCGCCAGCAGCTTGGGACCTCAAGGACAGGGTAATCAGCCCCAGCATTTT

j_gene: TRBJ1-6
d_gene: NA
abundance: NA
v_gene: TRBV18
CDR3aa: CASSPGQGVNSPLHF
CDR3nt: TGTGCCAGCTCACCCGGGCAGGGTGTTAATTCACCCCTCCACTTT

j_gene: TRBJ2-5
d_gene: TRBD2
abundance: few
v_gene: TRBV7-8
CDR3aa: CASNRLAGDKETQYF
CDR3nt: TGTGCCAGCAACCGACTAGCGGGAGACAAAGAGACCCAGTACTTC

j_gene: TRBJ1-1
d_gene: NA
abundance: NA
v_gene: TRBV15
CDR3aa: CATSRGGGGTEAFF
CDR3nt: TGTGCCACCAGCAGAGGTGGGGGAGGCACTGAAGCTTTCTTT

j_gene: TRBJ2-2
d_gene: TRBD1
abundance: NA
v_gene: TRBV12-3/TRBV12-4
CDR3aa: CASNPDRSNTGELFF
CDR3nt: TGTGCCAGCAACCCGGACAGGTCAAACACCGGGGAGCTGTTTTTT

j_gene: TRBJ2-1
d_gene: TRBD2
abundance: NA
v_gene: TRBV18
CDR3aa: CASSPPLAGSNNEQFF
CDR3nt: TGTGCCAGCTCACCACCGCTAGCGGGGAGTAACAATGAGCAGTTCTTC

j_gene: TRBJ2-5
d_gene: NA
abundance: NA
v_gene: TRBV15
CDR3aa: CATSRDLVGGKAQYF
CDR3nt: TGTGCCACCAGCAGAGACTTGGTTGGAGGGAAGGCCCAGTACTTC

j_gene: TRBJ2-4
d_gene: NA
abundance: few
v_gene: TRBV20-1
CDR3aa: CSAMGGLAKNIQYF
CDR3nt: TGCAGTGCCATGGGGGGTCTAGCCAAAAACATTCAGTACTTC

j_gene: TRBJ2-7
d_gene: TRBD1
abundance: NA
v_gene: TRBV14
CDR3aa: CASSWDRGRQYF
CDR3nt: TGTGCCAGCAGCTGGGACAGGGGTAGGCAGTACTTC

j_gene: TRBJ2-1
d_gene: TRBD2
abundance: NA
v_gene: TRBV6-2/TRBV6-3
CDR3aa: CASSFWREGYNEQFF
CDR3nt: TGTGCCAGCAGTTTCTGGCGGGAGGGCTACAATGAGCAGTTCTTC

j_gene: TRBJ1-1
d_gene: NA
abundance: NA
v_gene: TRBV20-1
CDR3aa: CSARQTGYTEAFF
CDR3nt: TGCAGTGCTAGACAGACAGGTTATACTGAAGCTTTCTTT

j_gene: TRBJ2-3
d_gene: NA
abundance: few
v_gene: TRBV5-1
CDR3aa: CASSLDVLLGVATQYF
CDR3nt: TGCGCCAGCAGCTTGGACGTCCTGTTGGGGGTGGCTACGCAGTATTTT

j_gene: TRBJ2-5
d_gene: TRBD2
abundance: NA
v_gene: TRBV12-3/TRBV12-4
CDR3aa: CASRYMREKETQYF
CDR3nt: TGTGCCAGCAGGTACATGCGGGAGAAGGAGACCCAGTACTTC

j_gene: TRBJ2-7
d_gene: TRBD1
abundance: NA
v_gene: TRBV10-3
CDR3aa: CAISADRAYEQYF
CDR3nt: TGTGCCATCAGTGCCGACAGGGCCTACGAGCAGTACTTC

j_gene: TRBJ2-2
d_gene: NA
abundance: few
v_gene: TRBV4-1
CDR3aa: CASSQDFQAANTGELFF
CDR3nt: TGCGCCAGCAGCCAAGATTTTCAGGCCGCGAACACCGGGGAGCTGTTTTTT

j_gene: TRBJ2-7
d_gene: TRBD2
abundance: NA
v_gene: TRBV7-2
CDR3aa: CASSLVPSGSYEQYF
CDR3nt: TGTGCCAGCAGCTTAGTGCCTAGCGGGAGCTACGAGCAGTACTTC

j_gene: TRBJ1-1
d_gene: NA
abundance: NA
v_gene: TRBV12-3/TRBV12-4
CDR3aa: CASSFKTEAFF
CDR3nt: TGTGCCAGCAGTTTTAAGACTGAAGCTTTCTTT

j_gene: TRBJ1-4
d_gene: NA
abundance: NA
v_gene: TRBV5-1
CDR3aa: CASSLGRVGEKLFF
CDR3nt: TGCGCCAGCAGCTTGGGCAGGGTCGGGGAAAAACTGTTTTTT

j_gene: TRBJ2-5
d_gene: TRBD2
abundance: NA
v_gene: TRBV5-5
CDR3aa: CASSSTSASWGETQYF
CDR3nt: TGTGCCAGCAGCTCGACTAGCGCATCCTGGGGAGAGACCCAGTACTTC

j_gene: TRBJ2-7
d_gene: TRBD2
abundance: few
v_gene: TRBV7-9
CDR3aa: CASNLLAGGYEQYF
CDR3nt: TGTGCCAGCAACCTCCTAGCGGGAGGTTACGAGCAGTACTTC

j_gene: TRBJ2-1
d_gene: TRBD2
abundance: NA
v_gene: TRBV13
CDR3aa: CASSTSGRPLFYEQFF
CDR3nt: TGTGCCAGCAGTACAAGCGGGAGGCCACTATTTTACGAGCAGTTCTTC

j_gene: TRBJ2-7
d_gene: NA
abundance: NA
v_gene: TRBV5-1
CDR3aa: CASSLFTEAYEQYF
CDR3nt: TGCGCCAGCAGCTTGTTCACGGAGGCCTACGAGCAGTACTTC

j_gene: TRBJ2-2
d_gene: TRBD2
abundance: NA
v_gene: TRBV5-1
CDR3aa: CASSLLAGAPGELFF
CDR3nt: TGCGCCAGCAGCTTGTTGGCGGGAGCCCCCGGGGAGCTGTTTTTT

j_gene: TRBJ2-7
d_gene: NA
abundance: few
v_gene: TRBV5-1
CDR3aa: CASSFRERTEGIYEQYF
CDR3nt: TGCGCCAGCAGCTTTCGGGAAAGGACGGAGGGAATCTACGAGCAGTACTTC

j_gene: TRBJ1-5
d_gene: NA
abundance: NA
v_gene: TRBV6-1
CDR3aa: CASSGSGLGNQPQHF
CDR3nt: TGTGCCAGCAGCGGTTCCGGACTCGGCAATCAGCCCCAGCATTTT

j_gene: TRBJ2-3
d_gene: NA
abundance: NA
v_gene: TRBV5-1
CDR3aa: CASSQGPADTQYF
CDR3nt: TGCGCCAGCAGCCAGGGGCCCGCAGATACGCAGTATTTT

j_gene: TRBJ2-1
d_gene: TRBD1
abundance: NA
v_gene: TRBV10-3
CDR3aa: CATRDRGVNNEQFF
CDR3nt: TGTGCCACTCGGGACAGGGGAGTTAACAATGAGCAGTTCTTC

j_gene: TRBJ2-3
d_gene: NA
abundance: few
v_gene: TRBV28
CDR3aa: CASSLFGFAQTATDTQYF
CDR3nt: TGTGCCAGCAGTTTATTTGGGTTTGCACAGACCGCCACAGATACGCAGTATTTT

j_gene: TRBJ2-7
d_gene: TRBD1
abundance: many
v_gene: TRBV9
CDR3aa: CASSEGTAIPYEQYF
CDR3nt: TGTGCCAGCAGCGAGGGGACAGCGATACCCTACGAGCAGTACTTC

j_gene: TRBJ2-3
d_gene: NA
abundance: NA
v_gene: TRBV5-1
CDR3aa: CASRRPQGSEDTQYF
CDR3nt: TGCGCCAGCAGGCGCCCCCAGGGGTCCGAAGATACGCAGTATTTT

j_gene: TRBJ2-7
d_gene: TRBD2
abundance: NA
v_gene: TRBV5-1
CDR3aa: CASSLDPSGTTASEQYF
CDR3nt: TGCGCCAGCAGCTTGGACCCTAGCGGGACCACCGCCAGCGAGCAGTACTTC

j_gene: TRBJ2-1
d_gene: NA
abundance: NA
v_gene: TRBV7-9
CDR3aa: CASSPLAPVGEQFF
CDR3nt: TGTGCCAGCAGCCCACTTGCGCCGGTTGGTGAGCAGTTCTTC

j_gene: TRBJ2-1
d_gene: TRBD1
abundance: NA
v_gene: TRBV5-1
CDR3aa: CASSSGTAFYNEQFF
CDR3nt: TGCGCCAGCAGCTCCGGGACAGCTTTTTACAATGAGCAGTTCTTC

j_gene: TRBJ2-2
d_gene: NA
abundance: few
v_gene: TRBV5-1
CDR3aa: CASSLRRRDTGELFF
CDR3nt: TGCGCCAGCAGTCTCCGCCGACGGGACACCGGGGAGCTGTTTTTT

j_gene: TRBJ2-3
d_gene: NA
abundance: NA
v_gene: TRBV6-1
CDR3aa: CASQGRVRGADTQYF
CDR3nt: TGTGCCTCCCAGGGGAGGGTGAGAGGCGCAGATACGCAGTATTTT

j_gene: TRBJ2-2
d_gene: TRBD2
abundance: NA
v_gene: TRBV10-3
CDR3aa: CAISESLAGATGELFF
CDR3nt: TGTGCCATCAGTGAGTCGTTAGCGGGAGCCACCGGGGAGCTGTTTTTT

j_gene: TRBJ2-5
d_gene: NA
abundance: NA
v_gene: TRBV12-3/TRBV12-4
CDR3aa: CASSLSPNRLKTQYF
CDR3nt: TGTGCCAGCAGTTTAAGCCCCAACAGGTTGAAGACCCAGTACTTC

j_gene: TRBJ2-1
d_gene: TRBD2
abundance: few
v_gene: TRBV10-3
CDR3aa: CAISEGGTSGNEQFF
CDR3nt: TGTGCCATCAGTGAGGGCGGGACTAGCGGAAACGAGCAGTTCTTC